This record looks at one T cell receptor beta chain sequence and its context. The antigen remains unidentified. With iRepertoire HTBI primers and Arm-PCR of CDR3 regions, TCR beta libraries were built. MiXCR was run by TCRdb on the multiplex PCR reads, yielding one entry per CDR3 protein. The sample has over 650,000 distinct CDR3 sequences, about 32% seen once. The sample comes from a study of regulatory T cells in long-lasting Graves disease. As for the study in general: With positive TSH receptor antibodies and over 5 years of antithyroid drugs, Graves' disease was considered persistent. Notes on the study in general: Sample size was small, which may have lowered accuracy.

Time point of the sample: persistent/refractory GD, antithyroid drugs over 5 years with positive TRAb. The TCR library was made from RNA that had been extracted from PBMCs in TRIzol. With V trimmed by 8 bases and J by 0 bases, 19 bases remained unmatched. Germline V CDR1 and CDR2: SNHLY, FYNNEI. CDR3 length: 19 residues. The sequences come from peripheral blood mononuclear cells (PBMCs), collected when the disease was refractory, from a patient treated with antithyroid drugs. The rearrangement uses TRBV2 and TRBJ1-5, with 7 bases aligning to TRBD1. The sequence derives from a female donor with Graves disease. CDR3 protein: CASQTGNRGYSASNQPQHF. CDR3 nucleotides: TGTGCCAGCCAAACAGGGAACAGGGGTTATAGCGCTAGCAATCAGCCCCAGCATTTT. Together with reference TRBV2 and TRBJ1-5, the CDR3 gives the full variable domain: EPEVTQTPSHQVTQMGQEVILRCVPISNHLYFYWYRQILGQKVEFLVSFYNNEISEKSEIFDDQFSVERPDGSNFTLKIRSTKLEDSAMYFCASQTGNRGYSASNQPQHFGDGTRLSIL.